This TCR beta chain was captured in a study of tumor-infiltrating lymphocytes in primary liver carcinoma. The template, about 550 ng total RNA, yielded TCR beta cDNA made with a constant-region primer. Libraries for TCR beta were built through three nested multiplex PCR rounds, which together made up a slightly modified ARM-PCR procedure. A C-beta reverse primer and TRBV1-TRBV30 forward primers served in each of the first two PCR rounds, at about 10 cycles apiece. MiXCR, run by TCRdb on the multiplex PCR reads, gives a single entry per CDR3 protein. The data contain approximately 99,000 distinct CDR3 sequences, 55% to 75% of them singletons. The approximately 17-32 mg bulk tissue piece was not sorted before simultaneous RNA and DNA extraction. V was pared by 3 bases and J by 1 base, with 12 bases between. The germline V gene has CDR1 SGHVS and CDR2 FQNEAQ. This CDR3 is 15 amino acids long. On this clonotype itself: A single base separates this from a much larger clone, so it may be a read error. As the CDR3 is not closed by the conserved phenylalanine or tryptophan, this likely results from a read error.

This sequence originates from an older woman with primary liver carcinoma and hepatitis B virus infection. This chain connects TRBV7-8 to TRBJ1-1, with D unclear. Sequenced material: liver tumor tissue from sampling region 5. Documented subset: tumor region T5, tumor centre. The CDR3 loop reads CASSFLRRGNTEAFL. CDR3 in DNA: TGTGCCAGCAGCTTCTTAAGGCGCGGGAACACTGAAGCTTTCTTA.